The 4 T cell receptor beta chains in this list originate from one sample, sequenced in a study listed by TCRdb under 2016. Library preparation employed RT-PCR. The sequencing machine was an Illumina MiSeq. TCRdb redid the processing of the public reads, applying fastp at Q25 and MiXCR, and retained in-frame beta chains. Every CDR3 protein is listed once, alongside the most common genes and DNA of its rows. In this sample the table shows around 700,000 distinct CDR3 sequences, 14% of which occur a single time. Just over 3.5% of the sample is held by the ten biggest clonotypes. Sequencing was performed on memory CD4+ T cells from blood. The receptors shown here come from a female donor in good health, serving as a healthy control.

V is TRBV6-5 and J is TRBJ2-3, with TRBD2 identical over 7 bases. V was pared by 5 bases and J by 0 bases, with 5 bases of the junction left unmatched. Germline values: CDR1 MNHEY, CDR2 SVGAGI. The CDR3 runs to 15 residues. Here the CDR3 DNA reads TGTGCCAGCAGTAAATCTAGCGGAAGCACAGATACGCAGTATTTT. It specifies CASSKSSGSTDTQYF.

As for this clonotype: A read error may be the cause here, since a much bigger clone is one base away. The chain couples TRBV6-4 to TRBJ2-2; D may be TRBD2 (5 bases). The CDR3 sequence is 12 residues long. Trimming took off 8 bases at V and 4 bases at J, with 8 bases between the two ends. CDR1 is MRHNA, CDR2 SNTAGT, per germline. Here the CDR3 DNA reads TGTGCCAGCTTCCGGGGCACCGGGGAGCTGTTTTTT. Amino acid sequence: CASFRGTGELFF.

This clonotype appeared many times. The CDR3 nucleotides are TGTGCCAGCAGCTTAGAGGCGGGGTCAATCCATGAGCAGTTCTTC. This gives the protein CASSLEAGSIHEQFF. The genes are TRBV7-8 and TRBJ2-1, with D maybe TRBD2 (6 bases). Germline V gives CDR1 SGHVS, CDR2 FQNEAQ. This CDR3 region has 15 residues. V lost 1 base, J lost 8 bases, and 15 bases lay in between.

As regards this clonotype: Possible read error: a much larger clone is one base away. The CDR3 DNA sequence: TGTGCCAGCAGCCCCGGCAGTACCAGTGAAGCTTTCTTT. This sequence encodes CASSPGSTSEAFF. The chain carries TRBV12-3 or TRBV12-4 and TRBJ1-1; the D is unclear. The CDR3 has 13 residues. V gave up 6 bases and J gave up 7 bases, with 15 bases separating them.